The 13 T cell receptor beta chains below all came from one sample that was sequenced in a study of blood T cell repertoires in COVID-19. The table came from immunoSEQ multiplex PCR; TCRdb's copy has only in-frame clones and leaves some out. The table includes roughly 160,000 clones, 84% detected once. Sequencing was performed on PBMCs or T cells enriched from blood (not recorded which). The receptors stem from a man aged 45 to 65 who had recovered from COVID-19.

The J gene is TRBJ2-5, the V gene TRBV7-9; no clear D. Germline V lookup: CDR1 SEHNR, CDR2 FQNEAQ (reference sequence). The CDR3 covers 13 residues. Trimming removed 3 bases at V and 7 bases at J, with 12 bases between. CDR3 sequence: CASSFEPFGTQYF. The CDR3, as DNA: TGTGCCAGCAGCTTTGAGCCATTCGGGACCCAGTACTTC.

The gene calls are TRBV2 and TRBJ1-2; D call uncertain. V shed 3 bases and J shed 2 bases, with 7 bases lying between them. The germline gives CDR1 SNHLY, CDR2 FYNNEI. CDR3 length: 13 residues. The CDR3 region is CASSDGRNYGYTF. In nucleotides, the CDR3 is TGTGCCAGCAGTGACGGCAGGAACTATGGCTACACCTTC.

The rearrangement joins TRBV5-1 to TRBJ2-6; a weak D match, TRBD2 (6 bases). Trimming left V 0 bases short and J 2 bases short, with 15 bases between. The CDR3 loop spans 18 amino acids. The germline gives CDR1 SGHRS, CDR2 YFSETQ. This CDR3 reads CASSLGRGALTGANVLTF. The CDR3 DNA reads as TGCGCCAGCAGCTTGGGACGCGGGGCGTTGACTGGGGCCAACGTCCTGACTTTC.

The V gene is TRBV19, the J gene TRBJ1-2; 7 nucleotides align to TRBD1. The germline V gene has CDR1 LNHDA and CDR2 SQIVND (reference sequence). The CDR3 is 16 residues long. The ends lost 1 base at V and 2 bases at J; junction bases unmatched: 7. Here the CDR3 reads CASSIVFGTANYGYTF. The CDR3 DNA reads as TGTGCCAGTAGTATAGTATTCGGGACAGCAAACTATGGCTACACCTTC.

The chain is built from TRBV7-2 and TRBJ2-7, with 12 bases that match TRBD2. The trim removed 4 bases at V and 6 bases at J, leaving 7 bases unmatched. Germline CDR1 is SGHTA and CDR2 is FQGNSA. CDR3 length: 15 residues. The CDR3 nucleotides are TGTGCCAGCAGCTCTACTAGCGGGGGGCCCCTCGAGCAGTACTTC. Its protein is CASSSTSGGPLEQYF.

CDR3 sequence (DNA): TGCGCCAGCAGCCAAGATAGGCTAGCCTACGAGCAGTACTTC. It specifies CASSQDRLAYEQYF. The V and J genes are TRBV4-3 and TRBJ2-7; unclear D gene. Germline V gene data show CDR1 as LGHNA and CDR2 as YSLEER. Trimming took 0 bases from V and 2 from J, leaving 8 bases between them. The CDR3 runs to 14 residues.

This clone was seen a few times. The chain links TRBV19 to TRBJ2-5; TRBD1 agrees at 7 bases. Germline lookup yields CDR1 LNHDA and CDR2 SQIVND (reference sequence). The J segment lost 5 bases and the V segment lost 5 bases, leaving 8 bases of the junction unmatched. This CDR3 region has 14 residues. CDR3 coding DNA: TGTGCCAGTAGTTCGGGACAGATGCGGGAGACCCAGTACTTC. This gives the protein CASSSGQMRETQYF.

This chain links TRBV7-9 with TRBJ2-5; TRBD1 aligns across 7 bases. Germline V lookup: CDR1 SEHNR, CDR2 FQNEAQ (reference sequence). The V gene end was trimmed by 5 bases and the J gene end by 5 bases; junction bases not matched to a gene: 5. This CDR3 has 13 residues. DNA for the CDR3: TGTGCCAGCAGCCCGAGGGGGCCGGAGACCCAGTACTTC. Its translation: CASSPRGPETQYF.

The chain couples TRBV18 to TRBJ2-3, with a tentative D call TRBD2 (6 bases). V lost 5 bases and J lost 0, with 12 bases in between. The length of the CDR3 is 15 residues. Germline assignment: CDR1 KGHSH and CDR2 LQKENI. Written as DNA, the CDR3 is TGTGCCAGCTCATTGGACTATCTTAGCACAGATACGCAGTATTTT. The encoded protein is CASSLDYLSTDTQYF. The complete variable domain, with remaining parts taken from reference TRBV18 and TRBJ2-3, reads NAGVMQNPRHLVRRRGQEARLRCSPMKGHSHVYWYRQLPEEGLKFMVYLQKENIIDESGMPKERFSAEFPKEGPSILRIQQVVRGDSAAYFCASSLDYLSTDTQYFGPGTRLTVL.

V gene TRBV6-5 combines with J gene TRBJ1-4; D remains unclear. This CDR3 has 12 residues. V was pared by 6 bases and J by 5 bases, with 7 bases between. The germline V gene has CDR1 MNHEY and CDR2 SVGAGI. CDR3 in amino acids: CASSLRNEKLFF. CDR3 bases: TGTGCCAGCAGCCTCAGGAATGAAAAACTGTTTTTT.

The V gene is TRBV3-1 (or the pseudogene TRBV3-2), the J gene TRBJ1-5; weak D call: TRBD1 (5 bases). The germline V gene has CDR1 LGHDT and CDR2 YNNKEL (reference sequence). This CDR3 has 15 residues. The V end was cut by 1 base, the J end by 2 bases, with 9 bases between. The CDR3 nucleotides are TGTGCCAGCAGCCAAGGCAGGGCGGGCAATCAGCCCCAGCATTTT. Protein product: CASSQGRAGNQPQHF.

This clone was found once. The chain has TRBV2 and TRBJ1-6; 7 bases map to TRBD1. Germline CDR1 and CDR2: SNHLY and FYNNEI. V shed 10 bases and J 7 bases; nucleotides not matched to a gene: 7. The CDR3 covers 13 residues. Written as DNA, the CDR3 is TGTGCCACCTCCCGACAGGGAAATTCACCCCTCCACTTT. Its protein product is CATSRQGNSPLHF.

The rearrangement joins TRBV11-2 to TRBJ2-7, with D unclear. Germline CDR1 and CDR2: SGHAT and FQNNGV. The CDR3 covers 14 residues. V lost 0 bases and J 2 bases, leaving 8 bases between the germline ends. The CDR3 DNA follows: TGTGCCAGCAGCTTAGATCCAGGTCCCTACGAGCAGTACTTC. It specifies CASSLDPGPYEQYF. The variable domain in full, completed from reference TRBV11-2 and TRBJ2-7, reads EAGVAQSPRYKIIEKRQSVAFWCNPISGHATLYWYQQILGQGPKLLIQFQNNGVVDDSQLPKDRFSAERLKGVDSTLKIQPAKLEDSAVYLCASSLDPGPYEQYFGPGTRLTVT.